A selection of T cell receptor beta chains follows, all from one sample in a study of identical twins. MiXCR was run by TCRdb on the 5' RACE reads, yielding one entry per CDR3 protein. The sample comprises 570,000 or so distinct CDR3 sequences, 7.5% to 10% of which are singletons, and 2.5% to 3.5% rests with the top ten. These records were also assigned to another study, of yellow fever vaccine responses in identical twins.

Sequenced sample: PBMCs. The receptor set was obtained from a woman under 30 in good health. The CDR3 runs from the conserved cysteine through the conserved F or W. A D gene is named only where the DNA matches it firmly. The size of a clone is reported for some rows only, either as once, few or many, or as a class for expanded clones.

clone size	V gene	J gene	CDR3 length	D gene	CDR3 protein	CDR3 DNA
NA	TRBV20-1	TRBJ2-7	11	NA	CSASRVLEQYF	TGCAGTGCTAGTCGGGTTCTCGAGCAGTACTTC
few	TRBV28	TRBJ2-7	14	NA	CATKDEGSSYEQYF	TGTGCCACCAAGGATGAGGGGAGCTCCTACGAGCAGTACTTC
few	TRBV6-5	TRBJ1-1	15	NA	CASSYLSQGNTEAFF	TGTGCCAGCAGTTACCTCAGCCAGGGAAACACTGAAGCTTTCTTT
many	TRBV12-3/TRBV12-4	TRBJ1-3	14	NA	CASSLIGAGNTIYF	TGTGCCAGCAGTTTGATAGGGGCTGGAAACACCATATATTTT
NA	TRBV5-1	TRBJ2-5	16	TRBD2	CASSPSGTSGGETQYF	TGCGCCAGCAGCCCATCCGGGACTAGCGGGGGAGAGACCCAGTACTTC
NA	TRBV29-1	TRBJ2-7	15	TRBD2	CSVEKGTSGTNEQYF	TGCAGCGTTGAAAAGGGGACTAGCGGGACGAACGAGCAGTACTTC
NA	TRBV11-3	TRBJ2-3	18	NA	CASSLVAAGRKGADTQYF	TGTGCCAGCAGCTTAGTTGCAGCGGGCCGAAAGGGGGCAGATACGCAGTATTTT
NA	TRBV7-9	TRBJ2-1	16	TRBD2	CASTHGGTSGYNEQFF	TGTGCCAGCACCCATGGAGGGACTAGCGGGTACAATGAGCAGTTCTTC
few	TRBV2	TRBJ2-3	12	NA	CARDRRTDTQYF	TGTGCCAGGGACAGACGGACAGATACGCAGTATTTT
few	TRBV19	TRBJ2-7	15	TRBD1	CATRTGTGSGYEQYF	TGTGCCACGAGGACTGGGACAGGTAGTGGCTACGAGCAGTACTTC
NA	TRBV7-2	TRBJ2-7	13	NA	CASRGGGQYEQYF	TGTGCCAGCCGCGGTGGGGGACAATACGAGCAGTACTTC
NA	TRBV25-1	TRBJ2-2	15	TRBD2	CASSHTGGGTGELFF	TGTGCCAGCAGCCACACGGGGGGGGGCACCGGGGAGCTGTTTTTT
NA	TRBV29-1	TRBJ2-3	14	TRBD2	CSVGLAGIGDTQYF	TGCAGCGTTGGACTAGCGGGGATAGGAGATACGCAGTATTTT
few	TRBV4-1	TRBJ2-1	13	NA	CASSPSSANEQFF	TGCGCCAGCAGCCCCAGTTCAGCTAATGAGCAGTTCTTC
NA	TRBV6-1	TRBJ2-2	15	TRBD1	CASSRTGVKTGELFF	TGTGCCAGCAGCCGGACAGGGGTTAAAACCGGGGAGCTGTTTTTT
NA	TRBV20-1	TRBJ2-5	13	NA	CSARDEDGETQYF	TGCAGTGCTAGAGATGAGGACGGCGAGACCCAGTACTTC
few	TRBV4-1	TRBJ1-2	16	NA	CASSYRSEGTNGGYTF	TGCGCCAGCAGCTATAGATCTGAAGGGACGAACGGTGGCTACACCTTC
few	TRBV20-1	TRBJ2-7	12	NA	CSASPGSYEQYF	TGCAGTGCTAGCCCTGGCTCCTACGAGCAGTACTTC